These 17 T cell receptor beta chains were all obtained from the same sample, sequenced in a study of shared clonotypes between healthy human individuals. Terminally differentiated effector memory CD45RA+ cells were left out of the naive CD8 fraction, which was CD45RO-negative and positively selected for CCR7. Libraries were prepared by immunoSEQ multiplex PCR; TCRdb keeps only in-frame clonotypes and omits some of them. Altogether around 700,000 clones are present, 92% being singletons, with the ten largest covering 24%. Sequencing used naive CD8+ T cells sorted from blood. These receptors all stem from a man aged 30 to 45 in good health.

This clone was observed once. The CDR3 is CASSFGQGPTGYTF. CDR3 coding DNA: TGTGCCAGCAGCTTTGGACAGGGTCCCACTGGCTACACCTTC. The genes are TRBV7-2 and TRBJ1-2, with TRBD1 matching over 8 bases. With 3 bases clipped from V and 7 bases from J, the junction kept 7 bases outside the gene matches. Germline CDR1 and CDR2: SGHTA and FQGNSA. This CDR3 comprises 14 residues.

This clone came up once. The chain employs TRBV5-6 and TRBJ2-7; D remains ambiguous. Germline-derived CDR1 and CDR2 are SGHDT and YYEEEE. The CDR3 runs 16 residues. The ends were cut back, 1 base at V and 0 bases at J, with 14 bases in the middle. CDR3 nucleotides: TGTGCCAGCAGCTTGTCTCGGCCGGTATTCTCCTACGAGCAGTACTTC. The encoded protein is CASSLSRPVFSYEQYF.

The V and J genes are TRBV27 and TRBJ2-1; no clear D gene. Per the germline V gene, CDR1 is MNHEY and CDR2 is SMNVEV (reference sequence). The germline V and J ends were trimmed by 5 bases and 10 bases, with 15 bases remaining between them. The CDR3 length is 13 residues. As DNA, the CDR3 is TGTGCCAGCAGTCCCACTTTAGGGCGGGAGCAGTTCTTC. It encodes CASSPTLGREQFF.

This chain links TRBV28 with TRBJ2-1; weak D call: TRBD1 (6 bases). From germline, CDR1 is MDHEN and CDR2 SYDVKM. Between the trimmed V and J ends, which lost 5 bases and 1 base, there was a span of 9 bases. The CDR3 extends over 14 amino acids. The DNA of the CDR3 is TGTGCCAGCAGTACCGGACAGTCCTACAATGAGCAGTTCTTC. It is translated as CASSTGQSYNEQFF.

The chain links TRBV18 to TRBJ2-1; 13 positions agree with TRBD2. This CDR3 comprises 14 residues. Germline values: CDR1 KGHSH, CDR2 LQKENI. After removal of 8 bases from V and 7 bases from J, the junction contained 5 bases not matched to a gene. This CDR3 reads CASRTSGSRNEQFF. The CDR3 nucleotides read TGTGCCAGCCGGACTAGCGGGAGTAGGAATGAGCAGTTCTTC.

The chain uses TRBV27 and TRBJ2-3; D gene unclear. Germline CDR1 MNHEY, CDR2 SMNVEV (reference sequence). With 3 bases removed from V and 2 bases from J, the gap between germline ends came to 15 bases. The CDR3 has 16 residues. The CDR3 reads CASSFTAERVTDTQYF. Written as DNA, the CDR3 is TGTGCCAGCAGTTTTACCGCGGAAAGGGTCACAGATACGCAGTATTTT.

The rearrangement uses TRBV7-2 and TRBJ2-3; D is uncertain. Trimming took off 5 bases at V and 2 bases at J, with 11 bases between the two ends. This CDR3 has 14 amino acids. Germline CDR1 SGHTA, CDR2 FQGNSA. Here the CDR3 DNA reads TGTGCCAGCAGCCATGAGGCGGCCACAGATACGCAGTATTTT. Its protein is CASSHEAATDTQYF.

This rearrangement joins TRBV30 to TRBJ2-1, with D tentatively TRBD2 (6 bases). Germline V CDR1 and CDR2: GTSNPN, SVGIG (reference sequence). The CDR3 has 18 amino acids. V shed 4 bases and J shed 0 bases, with 22 bases lying between them. The CDR3 nucleotides are TGTGCCTGGATTGGTCGGGAGTACGGGTTTAGCTCCTACAATGAGCAGTTCTTC. Translation: CAWIGREYGFSSYNEQFF. Full variable domain (outside the CDR3, taken from reference TRBV30 and TRBJ2-1): SQTIHQWPATLVQPVGSPLSLECTVEGTSNPNLYWYRQAAGRGLQLLFYSVGIGQISSEVPQNLSASRPQDRQFILSSKKLLLSDSGFYLCAWIGREYGFSSYNEQFFGPGTRLTVL.

J is TRBJ1-2 and V is TRBV2, with D uncertain. The CDR3 is made up of 13 amino acids. With 4 bases removed from V and 8 bases from J, the gap between germline ends came to 14 bases. Germline values: CDR1 SNHLY, CDR2 FYNNEI. CDR3 coding DNA: TGTGCCAGCAGTGGGACGACGGGGAGGGGCTACACCTTC. It specifies CASSGTTGRGYTF.

V is TRBV7-3 and J is TRBJ2-7, with a weak D call TRBD2 (6 bases). Trimming stripped 5 bases from V and 0 bases from J, with 23 bases between. This CDR3 region has 18 residues. The V gene's germline CDR1 is SGHTA and CDR2 FQGTGA. The CDR3 here is CASSQGVGVEGSSYEQYF. The CDR3 DNA sequence: TGTGCCAGCAGCCAAGGCGTTGGAGTGGAGGGTAGCTCCTACGAGCAGTACTTC.

This chain connects TRBV5-5 to TRBJ2-3, with D perhaps assigned TRBD1 or TRBD2 (5 bases each). Germline lookup yields CDR1 SGHKS and CDR2 YYEKEE (reference sequence). V lost 6 bases, J lost 2 bases, and 19 bases lay in between. CDR3 size: 16 residues. CDR3 nucleotides: TGTGCCAGCACCCTACCGGGACGTCTAATCACAGATACGCAGTATTTT. Translation gives CASTLPGRLITDTQYF.

The CDR3 loop is CASSLRLPGTAGTGELFF. CDR3 DNA: TGTGCCAGCAGTTTAAGACTCCCTGGGACGGCCGGAACCGGGGAGCTGTTTTTT. The J gene is TRBJ2-2, the V gene TRBV27; D possibly matches TRBD1 or TRBD2 (5 bases each). The germline V gene encodes CDR1 MNHEY and CDR2 SMNVEV (reference sequence). Trimming took off 2 bases at V and 5 bases at J, with 21 bases between the two ends. There are 18 residues in the CDR3.

V and J are TRBV9 and TRBJ2-2; TRBD1 aligns across 9 bases. The CDR3 is 16 amino acids. Germline CDR1 is SGDLS and CDR2 is YYNGEE. Trimming at V came to 3 bases and at J to 4 bases, leaving 7 bases not matched to a gene. In DNA form, the CDR3 reads TGTGCCAGCAGCGCCACAGGGGGCGTTAGCACCGGGGAGCTGTTTTTT. Protein product: CASSATGGVSTGELFF.

The CDR3 protein is CASSQAGGAYYEQYF. CDR3 nucleotides: TGCGCCAGCAGCCAAGCGGGGGGCGCCTACTACGAGCAGTACTTC. This chain uses TRBV4-1 with TRBJ2-7; TRBD2 is a possible D gene (7 bases). The germline V and J ends were trimmed by 1 base and 3 bases, with 13 bases remaining between them. This CDR3 region has 15 residues. Germline V gene lookup returns CDR1 MGHRA and CDR2 YSYEKL.

The chain links TRBV6-6 to TRBJ2-7; D possibly corresponds to TRBD2 (6 bases). Germline CDR1 MNHNY, CDR2 SVGAGI (reference sequence). There are 12 residues in the CDR3. The CDR3 DNA sequence: TGTGTGATAAGTAGCGGCTCCTACGAGCAGTACTTC. Its protein is CVISSGSYEQYF.

This chain uses TRBV7-6 with TRBJ2-2; D unclear. Germline CDR1 reads SGHVS; CDR2 reads FNYEAQ. Trimming left V 8 bases short and J 6 bases short, with 10 bases between. The length of the CDR3 is 12 residues. The DNA for the CDR3 is TGTGCCAGCTACCCAGGTGCCGGGGAGCTGTTTTTT. This sequence encodes CASYPGAGELFF.

The chain joins TRBV7-6 to TRBJ2-1, with TRBD2 identical over 14 bases. Germline V gene data show CDR1 as SGHVS and CDR2 as FNYEAQ. The CDR3 loop spans 17 amino acids. The trim removed 5 bases at V and 1 base at J, leaving 4 bases unmatched. CDR3 in amino acids: CASSPGLAGESYNEQFF. The CDR3 DNA reads TGTGCCAGCAGCCCGGGACTAGCGGGAGAGTCCTACAATGAGCAGTTCTTC.